This T cell receptor beta chain was identified in a study of T cell repertoires in cytomegalovirus infection. Looking at the study overall: Recently identified HLA-C-restricted CMV epitopes and well-studied HLA-B-restricted CMV epitopes were used by the study. Matching HLA type, along with CMV infection, was indicated by public TCR beta signatures.

The V end was cut by 8 bases, the J end by 4 bases, with 22 bases between. Per the germline V gene, CDR1 is SEHNR and CDR2 is FQNEAQ (reference sequence). The length of the CDR3 is 16 residues. This clonotype has just a few counts. The antigen is undetermined. TCRdb passed the reads through MiXCR, listing each CDR3 protein once. The sample lists roughly 990,000 distinct CDR3 sequences; approximately 31% were seen once. Study-wide results and caveats: Cumulative frequency of public TCR beta families picked out carriers of CMV plus the relevant HLA. Across the ex vivo response, the dominant clonotypes were HLA-C-restricted CMV-specific TCR beta clonotypes.

Sequencing was performed on cultured CD8+ T cells from PBMCs, taken from culture after CMV antigen stimulation. This sequence originates from a human donor in good health (CMV status not recorded). Some clones in this sample may be carry-over from other donors' samples. J is TRBJ2-3 and V is TRBV7-9, with D perhaps TRBD1 or TRBD2 (6 bases each). As DNA, the CDR3 is TGTGCCAGCCCCTCAAGGGGGGACCCCCGGGCAGATACGCAGTATTTT. Translating it yields CASPSRGDPRADTQYF.